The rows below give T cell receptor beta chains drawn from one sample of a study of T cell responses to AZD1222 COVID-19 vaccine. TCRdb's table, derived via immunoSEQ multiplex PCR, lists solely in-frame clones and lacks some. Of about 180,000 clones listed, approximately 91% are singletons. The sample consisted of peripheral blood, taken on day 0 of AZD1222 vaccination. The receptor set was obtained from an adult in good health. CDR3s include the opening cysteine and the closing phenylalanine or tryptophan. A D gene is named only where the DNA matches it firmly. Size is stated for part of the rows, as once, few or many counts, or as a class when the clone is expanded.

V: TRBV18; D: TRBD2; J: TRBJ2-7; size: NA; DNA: TGTGCCAGCTCTCAGCGGGAACTAACCTACGAGCAGTACTTC; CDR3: CASSQRELTYEQYF
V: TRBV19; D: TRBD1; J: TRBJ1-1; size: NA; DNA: TGTGCCAGTAGAGGACAGGCGAACACTGAAGCTTTCTTT; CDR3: CASRGQANTEAFF
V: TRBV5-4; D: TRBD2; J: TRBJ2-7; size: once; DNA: TGTGCCAGCAGCCCCAGACTAGCGGGATACGAGCAGTACTTC; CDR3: CASSPRLAGYEQYF
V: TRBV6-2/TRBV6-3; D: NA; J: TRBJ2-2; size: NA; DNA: TGTGCCAGCAGTTACTCCTTCCAGACCGGGGAGCTGTTTTTT; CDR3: CASSYSFQTGELFF
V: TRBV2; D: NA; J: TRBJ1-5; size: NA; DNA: TGTGCCACCACAGAAGGGGGTTGGGGCAATCAGCCCCAGCATTTT; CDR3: CATTEGGWGNQPQHF
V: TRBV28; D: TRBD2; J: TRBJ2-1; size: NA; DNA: TGTGCCAGCAGTTCCCTATATACTAGCGGGGGCTCTATTCACAATGAGCAGTTCTTC; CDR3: CASSSLYTSGGSIHNEQFF
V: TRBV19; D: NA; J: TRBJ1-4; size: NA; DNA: TGTGCCAGTTCGGGGCTCCGTGGAGCCACTAATGAAAAACTGTTTTTT; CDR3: CASSGLRGATNEKLFF
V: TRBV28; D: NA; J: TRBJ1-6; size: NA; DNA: TGTGCCAGCAGCCTGCCGACGGTACCATATAATTCACCCCTCCACTTT; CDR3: CASSLPTVPYNSPLHF
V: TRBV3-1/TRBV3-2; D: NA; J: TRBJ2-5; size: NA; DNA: TGTGCCAGCAACCAACTAGTTGGAGAGACCCAGTACTTC; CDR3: CASNQLVGETQYF
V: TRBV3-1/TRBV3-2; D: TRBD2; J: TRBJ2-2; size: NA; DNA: TGTGCCAGCAGCCAAGGGCTTAGCGGGAGGCGAACCGGGGAGCTGTTTTTT; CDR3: CASSQGLSGRRTGELFF
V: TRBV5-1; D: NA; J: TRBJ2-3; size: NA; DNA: TGCGCCAGCAGCCCTGCGGCGGATACGCAGTATTTT; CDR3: CASSPAADTQYF
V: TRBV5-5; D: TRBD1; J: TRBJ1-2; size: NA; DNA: TGTGCCAGCAGCGAACTCGGGACAGTCTATGGCTACACCTTC; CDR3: CASSELGTVYGYTF
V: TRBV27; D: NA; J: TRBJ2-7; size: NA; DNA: TGTGCCAGCAGTACTTTTCCTTACGAGCAGTACTTC; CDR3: CASSTFPYEQYF
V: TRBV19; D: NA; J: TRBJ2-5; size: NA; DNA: TGTGCCAGTAGTATCGGACTGCAAGAGACCCAGTACTTC; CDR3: CASSIGLQETQYF
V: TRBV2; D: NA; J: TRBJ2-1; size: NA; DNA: TGTGCCAGCAGTGAGATACTCACGAATGAGCAGTTCTTC; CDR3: CASSEILTNEQFF
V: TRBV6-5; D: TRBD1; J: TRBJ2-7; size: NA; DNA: TGTGCCAGCAGTTTAGCAGGACAGGCTTCCTACGAGCAGTACTTC; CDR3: CASSLAGQASYEQYF
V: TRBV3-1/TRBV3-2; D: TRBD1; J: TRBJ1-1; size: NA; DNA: TGTGCCAGCAGTTTAAGGACAGGGTCGAACACTGAAGCTTTCTTT; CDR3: CASSLRTGSNTEAFF
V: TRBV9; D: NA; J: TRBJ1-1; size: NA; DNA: TGTGCCAGCAGCGTAGTCTTAGGACACCAGAACACTGAAGCTTTCTTT; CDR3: CASSVVLGHQNTEAFF
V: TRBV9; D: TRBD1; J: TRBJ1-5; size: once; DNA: TGTGCCAGCAGCGCGGGGACAGGGAATCAGCCCCAGCATTTT; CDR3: CASSAGTGNQPQHF
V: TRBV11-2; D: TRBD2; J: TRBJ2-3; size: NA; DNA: TGTGCCAGCAGCCTTAGCGGGAGGGCCATCGATACGCAGTATTTT; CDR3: CASSLSGRAIDTQYF
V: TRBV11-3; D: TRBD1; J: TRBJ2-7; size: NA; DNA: TGTGCCAGCAGCTTAGTCGGCCAGGGGGCGACCTACGAGCAGTACTTC; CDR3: CASSLVGQGATYEQYF
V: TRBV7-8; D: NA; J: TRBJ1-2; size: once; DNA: TGTGCCAGCAGCCCCCGACAAAATATGCATGGCTACACCTTC; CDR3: CASSPRQNMHGYTF
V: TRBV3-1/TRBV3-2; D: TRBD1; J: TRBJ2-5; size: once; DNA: TGTGCCAGCAGCCGGACAGGGTCCGGGACCCAGTACTTC; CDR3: CASSRTGSGTQYF
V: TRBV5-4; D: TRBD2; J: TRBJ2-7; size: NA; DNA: TGTGCCAGCTCTACTAGCGGGAGGTCATCCTACGAGCAGTACTTC; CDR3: CASSTSGRSSYEQYF
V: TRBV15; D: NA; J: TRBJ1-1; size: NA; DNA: TGTGCCACCAGCAGAGATTTCCCCCGGTCGCACACTGAAGCTTTCTTT; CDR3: CATSRDFPRSHTEAFF
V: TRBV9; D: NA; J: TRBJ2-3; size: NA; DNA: TGTGCCAGCAGCGTAGCAGGGTGGGAGAAGGGTACGCAGTATTTT; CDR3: CASSVAGWEKGTQYF
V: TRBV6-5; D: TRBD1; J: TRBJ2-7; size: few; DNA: TGTGCCAGCAGTTACCGGGGACAGGGATACGAGCAGTACTTC; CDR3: CASSYRGQGYEQYF
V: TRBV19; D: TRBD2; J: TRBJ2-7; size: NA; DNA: TGTGCCAGTAGTATTATAAGTGTCGCGGGAGGACGGAACGAGCAGTACTTC; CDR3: CASSIISVAGGRNEQYF
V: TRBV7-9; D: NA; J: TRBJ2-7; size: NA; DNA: TGTGCCAGCAGCTTAGGAGGGGCGCAGGGGAAGCAGTACTTC; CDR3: CASSLGGAQGKQYF
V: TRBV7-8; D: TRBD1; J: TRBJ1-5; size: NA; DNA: TGTGCCAGCAGCATCCACAGGGGGTCTCAGCCCCAGCATTTT; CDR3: CASSIHRGSQPQHF
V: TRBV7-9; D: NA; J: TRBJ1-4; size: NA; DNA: TGTGCCGCAAGCAACAGGGTACCCGATGAAAAACTGTTTTTT; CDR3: CAASNRVPDEKLFF
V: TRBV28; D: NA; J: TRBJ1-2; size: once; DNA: TGTGCCAGCAGTTTCAAGGGGCGTAACTATGGCTACACCTTC; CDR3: CASSFKGRNYGYTF
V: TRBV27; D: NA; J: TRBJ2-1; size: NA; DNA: TGTGCCAGCAGTTCTAACACGTTCTCCTACAATGAGCAGTTCTTC; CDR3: CASSSNTFSYNEQFF
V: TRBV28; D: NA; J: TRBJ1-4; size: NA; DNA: TGTGCCAGCAGTTTTCTTCTTAGACTGAGGACTAATGAAAAACTGTTTTTT; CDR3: CASSFLLRLRTNEKLFF
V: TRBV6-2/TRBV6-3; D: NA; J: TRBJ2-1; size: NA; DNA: TGTGCCAGCAGTGACCCGGGGGTCTCCTACAATGAGCAGTTCTTC; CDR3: CASSDPGVSYNEQFF
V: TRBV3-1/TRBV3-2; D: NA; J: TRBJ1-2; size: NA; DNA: TGTGCCAGCAGCCAAGCCAGCCCCTATGGCTACACCTTC; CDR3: CASSQASPYGYTF
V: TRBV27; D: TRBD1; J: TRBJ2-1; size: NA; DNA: TGTGCCAGCAGTATCACAGGGGGCTCTGAGCAGTTCTTC; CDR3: CASSITGGSEQFF